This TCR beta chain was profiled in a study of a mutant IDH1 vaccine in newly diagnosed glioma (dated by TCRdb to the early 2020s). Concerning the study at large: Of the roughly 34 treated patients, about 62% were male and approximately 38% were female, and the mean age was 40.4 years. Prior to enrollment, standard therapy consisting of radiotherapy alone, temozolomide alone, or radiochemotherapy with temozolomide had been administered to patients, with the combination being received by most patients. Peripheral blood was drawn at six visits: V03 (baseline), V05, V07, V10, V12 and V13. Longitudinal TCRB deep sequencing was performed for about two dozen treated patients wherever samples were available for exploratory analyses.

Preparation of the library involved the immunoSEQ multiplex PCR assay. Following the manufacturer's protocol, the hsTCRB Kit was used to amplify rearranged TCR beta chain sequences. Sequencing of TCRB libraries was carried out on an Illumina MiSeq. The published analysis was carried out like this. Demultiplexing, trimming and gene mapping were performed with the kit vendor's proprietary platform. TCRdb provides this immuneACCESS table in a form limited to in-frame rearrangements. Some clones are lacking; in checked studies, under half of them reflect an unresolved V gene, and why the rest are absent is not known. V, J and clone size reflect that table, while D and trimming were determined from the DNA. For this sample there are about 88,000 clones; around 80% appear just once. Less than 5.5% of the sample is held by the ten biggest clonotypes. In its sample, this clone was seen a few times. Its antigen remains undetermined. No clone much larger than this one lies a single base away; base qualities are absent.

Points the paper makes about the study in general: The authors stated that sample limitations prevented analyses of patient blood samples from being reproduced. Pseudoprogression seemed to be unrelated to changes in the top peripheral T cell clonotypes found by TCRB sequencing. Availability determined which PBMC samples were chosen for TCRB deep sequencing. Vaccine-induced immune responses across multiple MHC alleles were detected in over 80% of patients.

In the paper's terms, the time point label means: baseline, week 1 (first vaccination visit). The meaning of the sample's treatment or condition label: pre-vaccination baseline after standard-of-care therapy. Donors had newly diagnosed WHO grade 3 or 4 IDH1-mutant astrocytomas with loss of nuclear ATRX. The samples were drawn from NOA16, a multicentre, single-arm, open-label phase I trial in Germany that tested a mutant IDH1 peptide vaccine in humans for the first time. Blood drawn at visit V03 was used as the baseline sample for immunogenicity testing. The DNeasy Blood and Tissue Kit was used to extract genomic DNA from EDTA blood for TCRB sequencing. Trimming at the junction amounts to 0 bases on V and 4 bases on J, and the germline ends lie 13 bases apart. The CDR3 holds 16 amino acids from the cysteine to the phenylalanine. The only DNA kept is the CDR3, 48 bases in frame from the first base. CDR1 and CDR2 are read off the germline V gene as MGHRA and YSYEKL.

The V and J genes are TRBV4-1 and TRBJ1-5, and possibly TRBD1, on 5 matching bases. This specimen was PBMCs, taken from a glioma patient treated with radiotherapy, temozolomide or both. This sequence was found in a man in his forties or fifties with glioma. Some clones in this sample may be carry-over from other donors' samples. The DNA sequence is TGCGCCAGCAGCCAAGATCGGGCGGGGGAGAATCAGCCCCAGCATTTT. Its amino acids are CASSQDRAGENQPQHF.